The present T cell receptor beta chain was sequenced within a study of beta chain features in type 1 diabetes (dated by TCRdb to 2016 to 2019). Looking at the study overall: Mean age, gender distribution, total cell number and subset yield did not differ between patients and healthy donors. Across all samples, some 110,000,000 sorted cells were examined, and cell number per subset correlated strongly with RNA yield. Regulatory and stem cell-like memory subsets were isolated from only 8 patients and about eight healthy donors, whereas naive and central memory subsets came from all 30 or so donors. The study compared the TCRB repertoires of sorted circulating CD4+ T cell subsets in recently diagnosed type 1 diabetes patients with those in matched healthy donors.

Each donor gave one peripheral blood draw, averaging approximately 0.12 L, which was collected into heparinised tubes. Using a panel that included CD45RO, CCR7, CD25, CD127, CD95 and CD27, naive, central memory, regulatory and stem cell-like memory CD4+ T cells were sorted on a BD FACSAria II. All sorted populations exceeded 95% purity. PBMCs were isolated right away by Lymphoprep density gradient centrifugation and were stained directly, without culture. So that batch effects would be minimized, each experiment stained and sorted samples in pairs, pairing one healthy donor with one patient. Points the paper makes about the study in general: PCR might favor shorter templates, but patient and control samples were amplified and corrected together, so any skew would affect both groups equally. In all four CD4+ subsets, TCRB CDR3 length was moderately but significantly shorter in type 1 diabetes patients. Because the HLA sub-analyses included only small numbers of individuals, any influence of HLA type on TCRB rearrangement was left unresolved. Because cDNA was sequenced instead of genomic DNA, activated cells with high expression could be over-represented, although the groups did not differ in activation or CD3 levels. The naive, central memory and regulatory TCRB repertoires appeared to resemble one another more closely among patients than among healthy donors. At VDJ recombination sites, patients with type 1 diabetes made fewer insertions and deleted more nucleotides, a pattern implying thymic rearrangement abnormalities.

The entire isolated RNA was reverse transcribed using the High Capacity cDNA Reverse Transcription Kit, and thus expressed TCRB transcripts were sequenced. Deep immunoSEQ sequencing was applied to naive, central memory and regulatory T cell samples, giving an average of roughly 3.5 million total reads per sample. Sorted cells were lysed in RLT buffer and RNA was extracted with DNase-treated RNeasy Micro or Mini kits, depending on cell number. To prevent cross-contamination, every cell subset was processed on its own, while patient and healthy donor samples were processed together. TCRB sequences were amplified from cDNA with the immunoSEQ multiplex PCR, producing 87-bp fragments spanning the CDR3 region. Sequencing of the amplicons was done on the Illumina HiSeq platform. Processing in the source paper ran as follows. Synthetic template baselines were used to correct PCR bias computationally, reads within Hamming distance 2 were collapsed together, and singletons that could not be merged were discarded. By aligning reads against IMGT, V, D and J genes, CDR3 length, and insertions or deletions at six rearrangement sites were assigned. Within each subset, clonotype counts were normalized to sorted cell number, and only after that were true diversity and Gini coefficients computed with the tcR R package. The overlap coefficient, calculated on TCRB nucleotide sequences, was used to quantify repertoire sharing. As a proxy for the pre-selection repertoire, out-of-frame TCRB sequences from naive cells were analyzed. TCRdb took this table from immuneACCESS and kept in-frame rearrangements with V and J called. Such tables lack part of the clones; where checked against another copy, unresolved V genes explain under half of the gap, and the rest is unexplained. V, J and clone size are taken as reported in that table, and D and trimming were inferred from the DNA itself. In this sample the table shows over 700,000 clones, around a sixth of which occur a single time. 0.023% of the sample comes from the top ten.

This clone was seen a handful of times. What antigen it recognizes has not been identified. Within one base of it there is no much larger clone, and no base qualities were kept. The CDR3 covers 12 residues, taking in both the cysteine and the phenylalanine. Only CDR3 DNA remains: 36 bases, in frame from the first base. The germline V gene encodes CDR1 MDHEN and CDR2 SYDVKM. V is shortened by 7 bases, J by 4 bases, and the region joining them spans 10 bases. The specimen was naive CD4+ T cells from blood. Read against the paper, the sample's cell subset or site label means: true naive CD4+ T cells. The receptor was derived from a woman in her late teens or twenties in good health. The chain couples TRBV28 to TRBJ1-2; TRBD1 is a weak D gene call, 5 bases matching. CDR3 reads: CASKGLGYGYTF. The base sequence is TGTGCCAGCAAGGGGCTTGGCTATGGCTACACCTTC.